The rows below give T cell receptor beta chains drawn from one sample of a study of response to subunit inactivated influenza vaccine. MiXCR was run by TCRdb on the RT-PCR reads, yielding one entry per CDR3 protein. The sample holds about 780,000 distinct CDR3 sequences, around a sixth seen once. The sample consisted of PBMCs from blood, taken around 5 days after vaccination. These receptors were obtained from a man aged 45-60 years who received an inactivated influenza vaccine. CDR3s include the opening cysteine and the closing phenylalanine or tryptophan. D genes are given only for firm matches. Not every row has a clone size; where given, it reads once, few, many or a size class.

few | - | TRBJ2-2 | TRBV9 | TGTGCCAGCAGTCCCTTTGAGAACACCGGGGAGCTGTTTTTT | CASSPFENTGELFF
- | - | TRBJ2-7 | TRBV11-1 | TGTGCCAGCAGCTTAGCCTTGTCCTCCAACTACGAGCAGTACTTC | CASSLALSSNYEQYF
few | - | TRBJ1-1 | TRBV20-1 | TGCAGTGCTAGTCGGGGAGGGACCGAAGCTTTCTTT | CSASRGGTEAFF
- | TRBD1 | TRBJ2-1 | TRBV7-2 | TGTGCCACTGGACAGGGGACTGGACATGAGCAGTTCTTC | CATGQGTGHEQFF
- | - | TRBJ1-1 | TRBV18 | TGTGCCAGCTCACCACGGGCAGGGAGGACTGAAGCTTTCTTT | CASSPRAGRTEAFF
- | TRBD1 | TRBJ2-3 | TRBV20-1 | TGCAGTGCTAGTCAGGGGGCGGTAAGCACAGATACGCAGTATTTT | CSASQGAVSTDTQYF
many | - | TRBJ2-2 | TRBV20-1 | TGCAGTGCTAGTTTCGGGTCCGGGGAGCTGTTTTTT | CSASFGSGELFF
- | - | TRBJ2-7 | TRBV27 | TGTGCCAGCAGAACTGGGCTGGGGCCTTCAGCCCCAACCTACGAGCAGTACTTC | CASRTGLGPSAPTYEQYF
- | - | TRBJ1-1 | TRBV4-3 | TGCGCCAGCAGCCAAGAGAGTCTGAACACTGAAGCTTTCTTT | CASSQESLNTEAFF
- | TRBD2 | TRBJ2-4 | TRBV20-1 | TGCAGTGCTAAGGGACTAGAAGTCATGGCCAAAAACATTCAGTACTTC | CSAKGLEVMAKNIQYF
- | - | TRBJ1-2 | TRBV6-5 | TGTGCCAGCAGTTACTATGGGCCAGCCTTTAACTATGGCTACACCTTC | CASSYYGPAFNYGYTF
- | - | TRBJ2-3 | TRBV15 | TGTGCCACCCGGCAGGACACAGATACGCAGTATTTT | CATRQDTDTQYF
- | - | TRBJ2-7 | TRBV7-2 | TGTGCCAGCAGTTACGACAACGAGCAGTACTTC | CASSYDNEQYF
few | - | TRBJ2-6 | TRBV10-3 | TGTGCCATCAGTGGAAGTGTTGGTAACAGAGCCTCCTCTGGGGCCAACGTCCTGACTTTC | CAISGSVGNRASSGANVLTF
- | TRBD1 | TRBJ1-2 | TRBV6-2/TRBV6-3 | TGTGCCAGCAGCCCCGACAGGGGCATTAACTATGGCTACACCTTC | CASSPDRGINYGYTF
few | TRBD1 | TRBJ2-5 | TRBV29-1 | TGCAGCGGTGGGACAGGGGGCTTTCAAGAGACCCAGTACTTC | CSGGTGGFQETQYF
few | TRBD1 | TRBJ2-2 | TRBV4-3 | TGCGCCAGCAGCCAAGGACAGGGGGAAAACACCGGGGAGCTGTTTTTT | CASSQGQGENTGELFF
- | - | TRBJ2-1 | TRBV29-1 | TGCAGCGTTGAAGGCAGGGTACTATACAATGAGCAGTTCTTC | CSVEGRVLYNEQFF
few | - | TRBJ2-5 | TRBV18 | TGTGCCAGCTCACCGGGCGCGGTGGAGACCCAGTACTTC | CASSPGAVETQYF
few | - | TRBJ2-1 | TRBV12-3/TRBV12-4 | TGTGCCAGCAGTTTCATCACTAGGGACAATGAGCAGTTCTTC | CASSFITRDNEQFF
few | TRBD1 | TRBJ1-2 | TRBV7-2 | TGTGCCAGCAGCTCTTCAGGGGGACAGTATGGCTACACCTTC | CASSSSGGQYGYTF
many | - | TRBJ1-2 | TRBV20-1 | TGCAGTGCTAGAGACTCGGACCGGAACGCCTTC | CSARDSDRNAF
- | TRBD2 | TRBJ2-3 | TRBV7-2 | TGTGCCAGCAACCAGGGAGGGACAGATACGCAGTATTTT | CASNQGGTDTQYF
- | - | TRBJ2-7 | TRBV7-2 | TGTGCCAGCAGCTTAAACGGGAACTCCTACGAGCAGTACTTC | CASSLNGNSYEQYF
- | - | TRBJ2-7 | TRBV20-1 | TGCAGTGCTAGAGAATACCGGGGTTCCTACGAGCGGTACTTC | CSAREYRGSYERYF
many | - | TRBJ2-5 | TRBV29-1 | TGCAGCGCTAATACAGGGCTGAAAGAGACCCAGTACTTC | CSANTGLKETQYF
- | - | TRBJ1-4 | TRBV7-8 | TGTGCCAGCAGCTTAGGGGCGGGGGGGGTAAAGGAAAAACTGTTTTTT | CASSLGAGGVKEKLFF
- | - | TRBJ2-3 | TRBV6-1 | TGTGCCAGCAGAACGATCCGGGCAGATACGCAGTATTTT | CASRTIRADTQYF
- | - | TRBJ2-5 | TRBV6-4 | TGTGCCAGCAGTGACGGGACCCCGTTACAAGAGACCCAGTACTTC | CASSDGTPLQETQYF
- | - | TRBJ1-5 | TRBV4-1 | TGCGCCAGCAGCCAAGAGGTCCCTCAGCCCCAGCATTTT | CASSQEVPQPQHF
- | TRBD2 | TRBJ2-2 | TRBV7-9 | TGTGCCAGCAGCTTATCAAGCGGGAGATTAGGCGGGGAGCTGTTTTTT | CASSLSSGRLGGELFF
many | - | TRBJ2-1 | TRBV12-3/TRBV12-4 | TGTGCCAGCAGTTTGGTTGACGTTGGGGGTGAGCAGTTCTTC | CASSLVDVGGEQFF
- | TRBD1 | TRBJ2-3 | TRBV7-9 | TGTGCCAGCAGTTCGACAGGGTTGAATACGCAGTATTTT | CASSSTGLNTQYF
many | TRBD1 | TRBJ1-6 | TRBV20-1 | TGCAGTGCTAGAGCGAATCCTTTGACAGGGATAAGCTCACCCCTCCACTTT | CSARANPLTGISSPLHF
- | - | TRBJ1-5 | TRBV7-2 | TGTGCCAGCAGCTCAGTGGGTCATCCCCAGCATTTT | CASSSVGHPQHF
few | TRBD2 | TRBJ2-1 | TRBV29-1 | TGCAGCGCAACTAGCGGAGACTCCTACAATGAGCAGTTCTTC | CSATSGDSYNEQFF
- | - | TRBJ2-2 | TRBV11-3 | TGTGCCAGCAGCAAAATACCGGGGGAGCTGTTTTTT | CASSKIPGELFF
few | TRBD1 | TRBJ1-2 | TRBV6-1 | TGTGCCAGCAGCCTCACAGGGGTCAGCTATGGCTACACCTTC | CASSLTGVSYGYTF
few | TRBD1 | TRBJ2-1 | TRBV24-1 | TGTGCCACCAGTGATGCCGACAGGGGCTACAATGAGCAGTTCTTC | CATSDADRGYNEQFF
- | - | TRBJ2-1 | TRBV18 | TGTGCCAGCTCACCACTAGGTAGGAGCAATGAGCAGTTCTTC | CASSPLGRSNEQFF
few | - | TRBJ2-2 | TRBV9 | TGTGCCAGCAGCCCCCGTTCGGGCGGGGAGCTGTTTTTT | CASSPRSGGELFF
many | - | TRBJ1-5 | TRBV20-1 | TGCAGTGCTAGAGCCACTTCGCAGGGGAATCAGCCCCAGCATTTT | CSARATSQGNQPQHF
many | TRBD2 | TRBJ2-3 | TRBV12-3/TRBV12-4 | TGTGCCAGCAGTTCTAGCGGGGCGGCGCAGTATTTT | CASSSSGAAQYF
few | TRBD1 | TRBJ1-2 | TRBV7-8 | TGTGCCAGCAGCACCGGGACAGGTTCTGGCTACACCTTC | CASSTGTGSGYTF
- | TRBD2 | TRBJ2-3 | TRBV20-1 | TGCAGTGCTAGAGACCTGAGCGGGGTTAGCACAGATACGCAGTATTTT | CSARDLSGVSTDTQYF
few | TRBD2 | TRBJ2-5 | TRBV7-2 | TGTGCCAGCACCCGTCTAGCGGGAGATGAGACCCAGTACTTC | CASTRLAGDETQYF
- | - | TRBJ1-5 | TRBV12-3/TRBV12-4 | TGTGCCAGCAGTTTAAATACGGTTAGCAATCAGCCCCAGCATTTT | CASSLNTVSNQPQHF
- | TRBD1 | TRBJ2-3 | TRBV7-2 | TGTGCCAGCAGCTCAGGACAGGGGACCCCCACGAATACGCAGTATTTT | CASSSGQGTPTNTQYF